This is a list of T cell receptor beta chains from one sample in a study of CD8+ T cells in alopecia areata. The assay was immunoSEQ multiplex PCR, and TCRdb's table has in-frame clones only and misses some. Among about 250,000 clones listed, over 45% were seen once. Here the sequenced sample was CD4+ T cells sorted from blood, taken at week 52, from a patient treated with tofacitinib. Every receptor here comes from a human donor with alopecia areata. Both conserved end residues are part of each CDR3. The D gene is left open where the match is weak. Some rows mark clone size as missing; the rest say once, few, many or name a class of expanded clone.

j_call: TRBJ2-1
clone_size: NA
v_call: TRBV7-3
d_call: TRBD1
cdr3_nt: TGTGCCAGCAGCTCGGGACAGGCATACAATGAGCAGTTCTTC
cdr3_aa: CASSSGQAYNEQFF

j_call: TRBJ2-2
clone_size: NA
v_call: TRBV15
d_call: NA
cdr3_nt: TGTGCCACCAGCAGCTCGGGCGGGGAGCTGTTTTTT
cdr3_aa: CATSSSGGELFF

j_call: TRBJ1-6
clone_size: NA
v_call: TRBV6-5
d_call: NA
cdr3_nt: TGTGCCAGCAGTGCCCGCCTACCTCATAATTCACCCCTCCACTTT
cdr3_aa: CASSARLPHNSPLHF

j_call: TRBJ1-6
clone_size: NA
v_call: TRBV2
d_call: NA
cdr3_nt: TGTGCCAGCACCGTTGGACAGTACTCACCCCTCCACTTT
cdr3_aa: CASTVGQYSPLHF

j_call: TRBJ2-7
clone_size: NA
v_call: TRBV4-2
d_call: NA
cdr3_nt: TGTGCCAGCAGCCAAGAGAGGGATGCGGTCGAGCAGTACTTC
cdr3_aa: CASSQERDAVEQYF

j_call: TRBJ1-5
clone_size: few
v_call: TRBV7-8
d_call: NA
cdr3_nt: TGTGCCAGCAGCGGACCTAGTGAGCCCCAGCATTTT
cdr3_aa: CASSGPSEPQHF

j_call: TRBJ2-5
clone_size: few
v_call: TRBV25-1
d_call: NA
cdr3_nt: TGTGCCAGCAGTGAATTGGAGACTAGAGAGACCCAGTACTTC
cdr3_aa: CASSELETRETQYF

j_call: TRBJ2-3
clone_size: NA
v_call: TRBV7-2
d_call: NA
cdr3_nt: TGTGCCAGCAGCTTAGTAGATACGCAGTATTTT
cdr3_aa: CASSLVDTQYF

j_call: TRBJ2-6
clone_size: NA
v_call: TRBV14
d_call: NA
cdr3_nt: TGTGCCAGCAGCCAGGCCGTGGATAGCTCTGGGGCCAACGTCCTGACTTTC
cdr3_aa: CASSQAVDSSGANVLTF

j_call: TRBJ1-2
clone_size: few
v_call: TRBV5-1
d_call: NA
cdr3_nt: TGCGCCAGCAGCGAGCAGGGAGGGTATGGCTACACCTTC
cdr3_aa: CASSEQGGYGYTF

j_call: TRBJ2-1
clone_size: NA
v_call: TRBV7-6
d_call: TRBD2
cdr3_nt: TGTGCCAGCAGCTTAGCCCGGGGGGGCCATCATGAGCAGTTCTTC
cdr3_aa: CASSLARGGHHEQFF

j_call: TRBJ2-2
clone_size: NA
v_call: TRBV7-3
d_call: TRBD1
cdr3_nt: TGTGCCAGCAGTACTGGACAGGGGAGCGCCGGGGAGCTGTTTTTT
cdr3_aa: CASSTGQGSAGELFF

j_call: TRBJ1-2
clone_size: NA
v_call: TRBV5-6
d_call: NA
cdr3_nt: TGTGCCAGCAGCTTCGGGACCCCCGGGCCGCCGGGTGGCTACACCTTC
cdr3_aa: CASSFGTPGPPGGYTF

j_call: TRBJ2-6
clone_size: NA
v_call: TRBV27
d_call: TRBD1
cdr3_nt: TGTGCCAGCAGCCTAGGGCAGGGGGCTGGGGCCAACGTCCTGACTTTC
cdr3_aa: CASSLGQGAGANVLTF